This TCR beta chain stems from a study of blood T cell repertoires in COVID-19. V was trimmed by 3 bases and J by 8 bases, leaving 17 bases between them. CDR1 and CDR2 (germline): SGHKS, YYEKEE (reference sequence). The CDR3 extends over 15 amino acids. Profiled with immunoSEQ multiplex PCR; TCRdb holds only in-frame clones, not every one. This table holds 40,000 to 60,000 clones, more than 65% found once. The source of this sequence is a woman aged 70-85 years with acute or convalescent COVID-19. What was sequenced was peripheral blood. The genes are TRBV5-5 and TRBJ1-4, with D possibly matching TRBD1 (5 bases). Written as DNA, the CDR3 is TGTGCCAGCAGCTCGGACCGTTCAAGGGGCGAAAAACTGTTTTTT. Translation: CASSSDRSRGEKLFF.